Sequencing of this TCR beta chain was carried out in a study of blood T cell repertoires in COVID-19. Study-wide background: Some COVID-19 samples were acute and others convalescent; all came from the United States, Italy and Spain. T cells, B-cell-depleted T cells, or PBMCs supplied cDNA or gDNA.

Trimming stripped 2 bases from V and 10 bases from J, with 9 bases between. The CDR3 sequence is 12 residues long. Germline V gene lookup returns CDR1 LGHDT and CDR2 YNNKEL (reference sequence). In the study's own analysis: It was from reference gene primer amplification that nucleated cell counts were estimated. The repertoire was sequenced with immunoSEQ multiplex PCR; TCRdb's copy has only in-frame clones and lacks some. Clone size and the V and J calls come from that table; the DNA yielded D and trimming. The data show 200,000 to 300,000 clones, roughly four fifths seen once. The chain joins TRBV3-1 (or the pseudogene TRBV3-2) to TRBJ2-1; D is unresolved. This receptor was obtained from a man aged 45-65 years with acute or convalescent COVID-19. The sequencing input was peripheral blood. CDR3 region: CASSQPAGEQFF. CDR3 in DNA: TGTGCCAGCAGCCAACCCGCCGGGGAGCAGTTCTTC.